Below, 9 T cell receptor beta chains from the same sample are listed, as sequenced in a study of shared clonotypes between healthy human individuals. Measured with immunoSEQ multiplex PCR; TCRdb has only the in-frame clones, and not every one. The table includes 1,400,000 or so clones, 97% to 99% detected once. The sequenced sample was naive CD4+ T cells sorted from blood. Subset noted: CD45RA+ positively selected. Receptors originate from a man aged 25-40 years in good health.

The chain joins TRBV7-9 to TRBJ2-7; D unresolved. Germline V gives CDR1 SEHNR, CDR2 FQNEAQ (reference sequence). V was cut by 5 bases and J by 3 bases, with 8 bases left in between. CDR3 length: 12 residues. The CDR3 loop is CASSPTYYEQYF. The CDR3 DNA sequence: TGTGCCAGCAGCCCGACTTACTACGAGCAGTACTTC.

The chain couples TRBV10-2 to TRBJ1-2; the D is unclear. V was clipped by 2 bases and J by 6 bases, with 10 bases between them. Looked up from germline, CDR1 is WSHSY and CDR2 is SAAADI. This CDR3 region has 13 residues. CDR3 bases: TGCGCCAGCAGTGAGAAGGTTCGTGATGGCTACACCTTC. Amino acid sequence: CASSEKVRDGYTF.

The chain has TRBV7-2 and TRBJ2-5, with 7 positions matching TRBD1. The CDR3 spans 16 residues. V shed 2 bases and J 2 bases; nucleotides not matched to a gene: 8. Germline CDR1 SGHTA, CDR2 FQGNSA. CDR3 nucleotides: TGTGCCAGCAGCTTAACCGGGGCAGGGGGACAAGAGACCCAGTACTTC. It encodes CASSLTGAGGQETQYF.

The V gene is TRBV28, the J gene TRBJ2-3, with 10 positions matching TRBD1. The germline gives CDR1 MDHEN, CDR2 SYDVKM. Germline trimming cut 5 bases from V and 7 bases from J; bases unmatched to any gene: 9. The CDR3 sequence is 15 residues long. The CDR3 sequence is CASSRPDRGVNTQYF. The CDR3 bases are TGTGCCAGCAGTCGCCCGGACAGGGGGGTGAATACGCAGTATTTT.

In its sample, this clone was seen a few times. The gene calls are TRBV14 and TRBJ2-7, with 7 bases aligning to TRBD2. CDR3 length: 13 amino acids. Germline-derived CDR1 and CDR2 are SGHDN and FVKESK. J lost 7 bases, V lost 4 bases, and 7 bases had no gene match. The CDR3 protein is CASSLAGVEEQYF. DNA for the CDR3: TGTGCCAGCAGCCTTGCGGGAGTGGAAGAGCAGTACTTC.

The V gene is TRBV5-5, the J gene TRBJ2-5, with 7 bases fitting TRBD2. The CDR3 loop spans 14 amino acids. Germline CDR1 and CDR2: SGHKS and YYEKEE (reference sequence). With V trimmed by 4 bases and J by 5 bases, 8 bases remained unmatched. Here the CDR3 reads CASSNGRPGETQYF. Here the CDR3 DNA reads TGTGCCAGCAGCAACGGGAGGCCCGGCGAGACCCAGTACTTC.

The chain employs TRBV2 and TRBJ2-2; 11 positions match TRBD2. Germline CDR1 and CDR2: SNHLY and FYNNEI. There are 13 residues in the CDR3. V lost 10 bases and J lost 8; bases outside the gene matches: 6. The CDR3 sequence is CAMGLAESGELFF. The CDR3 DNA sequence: TGTGCCATGGGACTAGCGGAATCGGGGGAGCTGTTTTTT.

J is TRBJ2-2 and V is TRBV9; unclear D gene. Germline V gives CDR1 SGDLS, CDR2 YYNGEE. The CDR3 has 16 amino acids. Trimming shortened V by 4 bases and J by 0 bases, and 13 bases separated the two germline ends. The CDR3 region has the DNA TGTGCCAGCAGCCCCCATCAGGTCACGAACACCGGGGAGCTGTTTTTT. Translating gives CASSPHQVTNTGELFF.

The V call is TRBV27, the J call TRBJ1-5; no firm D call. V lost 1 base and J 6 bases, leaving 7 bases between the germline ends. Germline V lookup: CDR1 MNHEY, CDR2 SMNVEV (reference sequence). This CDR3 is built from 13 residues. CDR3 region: CASSLFSGQPQHF. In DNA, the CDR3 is TGTGCCAGCAGTTTATTTAGTGGTCAGCCCCAGCATTTT.